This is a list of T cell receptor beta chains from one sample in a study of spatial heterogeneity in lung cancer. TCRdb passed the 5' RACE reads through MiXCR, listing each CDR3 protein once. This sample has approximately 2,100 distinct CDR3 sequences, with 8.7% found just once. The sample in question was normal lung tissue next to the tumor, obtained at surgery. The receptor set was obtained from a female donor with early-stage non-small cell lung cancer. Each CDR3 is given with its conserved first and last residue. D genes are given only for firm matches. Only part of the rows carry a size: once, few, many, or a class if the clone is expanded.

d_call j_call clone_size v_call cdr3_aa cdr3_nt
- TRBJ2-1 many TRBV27 CASSSHGGHEQFF TGTGCCAGCAGTTCCCATGGAGGGCATGAGCAGTTCTTC
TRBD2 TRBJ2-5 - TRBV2 CASNIAGPNQETQYF TGTGCCAGCAACATAGCGGGACCTAACCAAGAGACCCAGTACTTC
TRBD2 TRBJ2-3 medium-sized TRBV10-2 CASSEWTASGASTDTQYF TGCGCCAGCAGTGAGTGGACTGCCAGCGGGGCTAGCACAGATACGCAGTATTTT
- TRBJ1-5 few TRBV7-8 CASSLGTDNQPQHF TGTGCCAGCAGCTTGGGGACGGACAATCAGCCCCAGCATTTT
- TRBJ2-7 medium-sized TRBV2 CASSNRDSYEQYF TGTGCCAGCAGTAACAGGGATTCGTACGAGCAGTACTTC
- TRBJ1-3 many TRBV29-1 CSVEDLPAANTIYF TGCAGCGTTGAGGACTTACCGGCTGCAAACACCATATATTTT
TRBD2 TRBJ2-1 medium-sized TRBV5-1 CASSPELAGAGHNEQFF TGCGCCAGCAGCCCGGAATTAGCGGGGGCAGGGCACAATGAGCAGTTCTTC
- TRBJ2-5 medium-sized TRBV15 CATSSKQEIETQYF TGTGCCACCAGCTCAAAACAGGAGATCGAGACCCAGTACTTC
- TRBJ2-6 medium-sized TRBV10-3 CAISESLGMGANVLTF TGTGCCATCAGTGAGTCGCTGGGTATGGGGGCCAACGTCCTGACTTTC
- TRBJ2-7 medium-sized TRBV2 CASRQGFQYF TGTGCCAGCAGACAGGGTTTCCAGTACTTC
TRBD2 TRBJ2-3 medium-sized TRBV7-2 CASSPQGGGAYGDTQYF TGTGCCAGCAGCCCCCAAGGCGGGGGGGCCTATGGAGATACGCAGTATTTT
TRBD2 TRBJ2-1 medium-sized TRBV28 CASSLSTSGASYNEQFF TGTGCCAGCAGTTTATCCACGAGCGGGGCCTCCTACAATGAGCAGTTCTTC
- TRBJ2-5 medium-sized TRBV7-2 CASSSQGSSVETQYF TGTGCCAGCAGCTCTCAAGGGTCTAGCGTCGAGACCCAGTACTTC
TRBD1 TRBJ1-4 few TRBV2 CASYSGQVNEKLFF TGTGCCAGCTACTCGGGACAGGTTAATGAAAAACTGTTTTTT
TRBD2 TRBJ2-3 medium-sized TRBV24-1 CATSDRQTSGGAPDTQYF TGTGCCACCAGTGATCGACAGACTAGCGGGGGGGCCCCAGATACGCAGTATTTT
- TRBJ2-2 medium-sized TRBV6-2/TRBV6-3 CASIPQEGRPNTGELFF TGTGCCAGCATCCCCCAGGAGGGGCGGCCGAACACCGGGGAGCTGTTTTTT
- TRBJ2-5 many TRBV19 CASSTTPDRFEETQYF TGTGCCAGTAGTACCACCCCTGACAGGTTTGAAGAGACCCAGTACTTC
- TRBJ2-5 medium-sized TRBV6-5 CASSLQTGQETQYF TGTGCCAGCAGCTTACAGACAGGCCAAGAGACCCAGTACTTC
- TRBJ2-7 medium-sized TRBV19 CASSKSGTKATYEQYF TGTGCCAGTAGTAAATCCGGGACGAAGGCGACCTACGAGCAGTACTTC
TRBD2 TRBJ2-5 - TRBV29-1 CSAPLAGQETQYF TGCAGCGCCCCACTAGCGGGCCAAGAGACCCAGTACTTC
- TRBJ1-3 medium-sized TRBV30 CAWNPGVSGNTIYF TGTGCCTGGAACCCGGGAGTCTCTGGAAACACCATATATTTT
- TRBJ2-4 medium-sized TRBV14 CASSNSPGGIQYF TGTGCCAGCAGCAATAGCCCCGGGGGCATTCAGTACTTC
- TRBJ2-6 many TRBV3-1 CASSQDRRQAGANVLTF TGTGCCAGCAGCCAAGATCGGAGACAGGCCGGGGCCAACGTCCTGACTTTC
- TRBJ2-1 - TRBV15 CATSSGDRARSGNEQFF TGTGCCACCAGCTCAGGGGACCGGGCAAGGAGTGGCAATGAGCAGTTCTTC
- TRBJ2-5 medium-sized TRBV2 CASSRWGQGETQYF TGTGCCAGCTCTCGCTGGGGGCAGGGGGAGACCCAGTACTTC
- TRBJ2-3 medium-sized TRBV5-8 CASSWGQSTDTQYF TGTGCCAGCAGCTGGGGCCAGAGCACAGATACGCAGTATTTT
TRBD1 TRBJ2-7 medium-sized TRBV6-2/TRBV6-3 CASSYSTGTVGEQYF TGTGCCAGCAGTTACTCGACCGGGACAGTGGGCGAGCAGTACTTC
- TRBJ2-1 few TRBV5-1 CASSLFEADNEQFF TGCGCCAGCAGCTTGTTCGAGGCGGACAATGAGCAGTTCTTC
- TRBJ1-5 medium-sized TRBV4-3 CASSQATGFHQPQHF TGCGCCAGCAGCCAAGCAACGGGGTTTCATCAGCCCCAGCATTTT
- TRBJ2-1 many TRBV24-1 CATSDPGVDGYNEQFF TGTGCCACCAGTGACCCGGGAGTGGACGGCTACAATGAGCAGTTCTTC
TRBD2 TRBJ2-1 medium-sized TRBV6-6 CASKLAGGLSYNEQFF TGTGCCAGCAAGCTAGCGGGGGGGCTCTCCTACAATGAGCAGTTCTTC
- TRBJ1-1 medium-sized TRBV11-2 CASSLAGDPGAEAFF TGTGCCAGCAGCTTAGCAGGGGACCCGGGCGCTGAAGCTTTCTTT
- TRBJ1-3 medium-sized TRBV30 CAATGNGNTIYF TGTGCCGCTACAGGGAACGGAAACACCATATATTTT
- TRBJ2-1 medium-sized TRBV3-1 CASSQGAGPGNEQFF TGTGCCAGCAGCCAAGGAGCAGGCCCAGGAAATGAGCAGTTCTTC
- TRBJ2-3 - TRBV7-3 CASSPGQSTDTQYF TGTGCCAGCAGCCCAGGACAGAGCACAGATACGCAGTATTTT
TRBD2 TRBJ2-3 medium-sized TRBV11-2 CASRSAAGGTDTQYF TGTGCCAGCAGATCGGCTGCGGGGGGCACAGATACGCAGTATTTT
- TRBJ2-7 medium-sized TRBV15 CATGAGTSYEQYF TGTGCCACCGGGGCGGGTACCTCCTACGAGCAGTACTTC
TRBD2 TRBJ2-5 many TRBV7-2 CASSSGPLGRESF TGTGCCAGCAGCTCGGGCCCTCTTGGGAGGGAAAGCTTC
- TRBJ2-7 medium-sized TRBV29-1 CSVVGSAWEQYF TGCAGCGTTGTCGGGTCCGCCTGGGAGCAGTACTTC
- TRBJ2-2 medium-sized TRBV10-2 CASSGAGNTGELFF TGCGCCAGCAGTGGTGCAGGGAACACCGGGGAGCTGTTTTTT
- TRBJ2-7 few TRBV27 CASSLSTASYEQYF TGTGCCAGCAGTTTATCGACAGCCTCCTACGAGCAGTACTTC
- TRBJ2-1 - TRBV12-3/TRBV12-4 CASTPRASSSYNEQFF TGTGCCAGCACCCCCAGGGCGTCGAGCTCCTACAATGAGCAGTTCTTC
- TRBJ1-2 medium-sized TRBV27 CASSFGGNYGYTF TGTGCCAGCAGTTTTGGGGGGAACTATGGCTACACCTTC
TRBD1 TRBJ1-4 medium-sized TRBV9 CASSLPTGGNEKLFF TGTGCCAGCAGCTTACCGACAGGGGGAAATGAAAAACTGTTTTTT
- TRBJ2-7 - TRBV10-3 CAMWAGPPSYEQYF TGTGCCATGTGGGCAGGACCACCCTCCTACGAGCAGTACTTC
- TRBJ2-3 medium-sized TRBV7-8 CASSLVAGASTDTQYF TGTGCCAGCAGCTTAGTGGCGGGGGCCTCCACAGATACGCAGTATTTT